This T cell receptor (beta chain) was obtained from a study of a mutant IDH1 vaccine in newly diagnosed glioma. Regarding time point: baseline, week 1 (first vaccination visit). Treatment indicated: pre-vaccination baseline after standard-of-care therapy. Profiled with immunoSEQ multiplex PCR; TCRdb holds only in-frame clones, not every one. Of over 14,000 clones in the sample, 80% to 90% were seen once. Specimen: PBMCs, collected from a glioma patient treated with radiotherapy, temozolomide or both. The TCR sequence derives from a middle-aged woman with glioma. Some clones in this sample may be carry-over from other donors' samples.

The chain's CDR3 is CASSEASAVRYGYTF. The CDR3 DNA sequence: TGTGCCAGTAGTGAGGCGTCGGCCGTTCGATATGGCTACACCTTC. The rearrangement uses TRBV19 and TRBJ1-2; no clear D. The CDR3 totals 15 residues. Looked up from germline, CDR1 is LNHDA and CDR2 is SQIVND (reference sequence). Trimming cost V 5 bases and J 5 bases, with 18 bases left between them.